This is a list of T cell receptor beta chains from one sample in a study of neurological immune-mediated disorders. In TCRdb, the 5' RACE reads were re-called with MiXCR into one record per CDR3 protein. Here the sample spans about 62,000 distinct CDR3 sequences, 3.5% to 4.5% being singletons. The sequencing input was PBMCs. The receptors were gathered from a woman aged 45-59 years with multiple sclerosis. CDR3s include the opening cysteine and the closing phenylalanine or tryptophan. The order of the fields is J gene, D gene, clone size, V gene, CDR3 DNA, CDR3 protein. The D gene is left open where the match is weak. Clone sizes are given selectively: once, few, many, or a class where the clone is expanded.

TRBJ2-7 NA few TRBV6-2/TRBV6-3 TGTGCCAGCAGTTACTCGTCGAGGTTCAGCGAGCAGTACTTC CASSYSSRFSEQYF
TRBJ1-2 NA many TRBV20-1 TGCAGTGCTGGGGTGGGGGGTCGAAACTATGGCTACACCTTC CSAGVGGRNYGYTF
TRBJ2-3 NA many TRBV20-1 TGCAGTGCTAAGGGCTTCCCGGATACGCAGTATTTT CSAKGFPDTQYF
TRBJ2-4 TRBD2 many TRBV20-1 TGCAGTGCTGCGACTAGCGGGAGGACCAAAAACATTCAGTACTTC CSAATSGRTKNIQYF
TRBJ2-7 NA many TRBV7-3 TGTGCCAGCAGCTCGGAGGGTTTCGGAACGGAGGAGCAGTACTTC CASSSEGFGTEEQYF
TRBJ1-3 NA many TRBV20-1 TGCAGTGCTAGAGAAGGCGAAGTCTTGGGAAACACCATATATTTT CSAREGEVLGNTIYF
TRBJ1-1 TRBD1 NA TRBV25-1 TGTGCCAGCAGTGCCGGACAGGGGCATGCTAAAGCTTTCTTT CASSAGQGHAKAFF
TRBJ2-2 NA few TRBV7-3 TGTGCCAGCAGCTTAGACGGGAGAGGCACCGGGGAGCTGTTTTTT CASSLDGRGTGELFF
TRBJ1-2 NA many TRBV14 TGTGCCAGCAGCCAAGCCGCATATGGCTACACCTTC CASSQAAYGYTF
TRBJ2-1 TRBD2 few TRBV5-1 TGCGCCAGCAGCTTGGCGGGGACTAGCGGGAGAGACGAGCAGTTCTTC CASSLAGTSGRDEQFF
TRBJ2-1 TRBD1 many TRBV29-1 TGCAGCGTTGTTTGGACAGGGAACAATGAGCAGTTCTTC CSVVWTGNNEQFF
TRBJ2-6 TRBD1 many TRBV15 TGTGCCACCAGCAGCGGGACAGGGGGACTCTCTGGGGCCAACGTCCTGACTTTC CATSSGTGGLSGANVLTF
TRBJ1-6 NA many TRBV9 TGTGCCAGCAGCGTAGATGGGGTTGACTCACCCCTCCACTTT CASSVDGVDSPLHF
TRBJ1-5 NA NA TRBV7-8 TGTGCCAGCAGCTTTCCGGACAGCTATCAGCCCCAGAATTTT CASSFPDSYQPQNF
TRBJ1-1 NA many TRBV10-3 TGTGCCATCAGTGAATCGGGGTTGGGGGGCACTGAAGCTTTCTTT CAISESGLGGTEAFF
TRBJ2-5 TRBD1 many TRBV6-5 TGTGCCAGCAGCCCTTGGACAGGGGGAGAGACCCAGTACTTC CASSPWTGGETQYF
TRBJ1-1 TRBD1 few TRBV7-2 TGTGCCAGCAGCAGGGGGCAGTTAAACACTGAAGCTTTCTTT CASSRGQLNTEAFF
TRBJ1-3 NA few TRBV11-3 TGTGCCAGCAGCTTAGTAACGGATGGAAACACCATATATTTT CASSLVTDGNTIYF
TRBJ1-5 NA many TRBV12-3/TRBV12-4 TGTGCCAGCAGTTTCCGTGCAGGGGGCAATCAGCCCCAGCATTTT CASSFRAGGNQPQHF
TRBJ2-1 TRBD2 many TRBV5-1 TGCGCCAGCAGCCCCGCGACTAGCGGGAGCTCCTACAATGAGCAGTTCTTC CASSPATSGSSYNEQFF
TRBJ1-2 NA few TRBV10-3 TGTGCCATCAGTGTGGGACCTAACCCAGGGGGCTACACCTTC CAISVGPNPGGYTF
TRBJ2-1 NA many TRBV20-1 TGCAGTGCTGGGTCACCCTCCTACAATGAGCAGTTCTTC CSAGSPSYNEQFF
TRBJ2-3 NA many TRBV2 TGTGCCAGCAGTGCGGGGACTTTCACGCAGTATTTT CASSAGTFTQYF
TRBJ1-1 TRBD1 many TRBV4-1 TGCGCCAGCAGCCTCCAGGGGGCGGCAGCTTTCTTT CASSLQGAAAFF
TRBJ2-7 TRBD1 many TRBV20-1 TGCAGTGCTTCTCGAAGACCGGGACAGGGGTCTCGCGAGCAGTACTTC CSASRRPGQGSREQYF
TRBJ2-1 TRBD2 many TRBV2 TGTGCCAGCAGTGTGACTAGCGGGAGACCCAATGAGCAGTTCTTC CASSVTSGRPNEQFF
TRBJ2-5 NA many TRBV20-1 TGCAGTGCTAGTGAATTAGTGGGGACCCAGTACTTC CSASELVGTQYF
TRBJ1-4 NA many TRBV7-2 TGTGCCAGCAGCTGGATCGGGGAAAAACTGTTTTTT CASSWIGEKLFF
TRBJ1-2 NA many TRBV2 TGTGCCAGCAGTGAACGGTGGATTGATGGCTACACCTTC CASSERWIDGYTF